Shown below are 5 T cell receptor beta chains from a single sample sequenced in a study of T-cell memory formation after mild COVID-19. One entry per CDR3 protein results from TCRdb running MiXCR on the 5' RACE reads. The sample has roughly 500,000 distinct CDR3 sequences, roughly 22% seen once. Material: PBMCs or a T cell subset sorted from them (not recorded which). The receptors shown here come from an adult woman who had mild COVID-19 (a few samples of this study predate the infection). Cell type and time point are not known.

The chain recombines TRBV12-3 or TRBV12-4 with TRBJ1-1, with TRBD1 as a possible D gene (5 bases). V lost 4 bases and J 1 base, leaving 16 bases between the germline ends. The CDR3 contains 16 residues. The CDR3 loop reads CASSSRGRGANTEAFF. CDR3 nucleotides: TGTGCCAGCAGTTCTCGCGGGAGGGGAGCGAACACTGAAGCTTTCTTT.

This clonotype appeared a few times. This chain connects TRBV6-1 to TRBJ2-4; D not certain. Germline V gene sequence: CDR1 MNHNS, CDR2 SASEGT. Deletions cut 0 bases from V and 6 bases from J, with 12 bases between. The CDR3 covers 15 residues. CDR3 sequence reads: CASSEATISSNIQYF. CDR3 nucleotide sequence: TGTGCCAGCAGTGAAGCCACAATTTCATCAAACATTCAGTACTTC.

This rearrangement joins TRBV11-2 to TRBJ2-2, with D perhaps matching TRBD2 (7 bases). This CDR3 spans 15 amino acids. The germline V and J ends were trimmed by 5 bases and 8 bases, with 18 bases remaining between them. The germline CDR1 and CDR2 sequences are SGHAT and FQNNGV. The CDR3 nucleotides are TGTGCCAGCAGCACGGGGGCGGGGGCAACAGGGGAGCTGTTTTTT. Translating it yields CASSTGAGATGELFF.

This clonotype was recorded a few times. The chain carries TRBV10-3 and TRBJ1-1; D is ambiguous. Germline V gene data show CDR1 as ENHRY and CDR2 as SYGVKD. V shed 2 bases and J shed 3 bases, with 19 bases lying between them. This CDR3 has 17 residues. CDR3 amino acids: CAISEMVSGVRDTEAFF. The CDR3 nucleotides are TGTGCCATCAGTGAGATGGTGAGTGGGGTGAGGGACACTGAAGCTTTCTTT.

V and J are TRBV5-5 and TRBJ2-7, with 9 positions matching TRBD1. The CDR3 totals 15 residues. Losses at the gene ends were 5 bases for V and 3 bases for J; bases not matched to a gene: 9. Germline V lookup: CDR1 SGHKS, CDR2 YYEKEE (reference sequence). CDR3 in amino acids: CASSLTGTGIYEQYF. CDR3 sequence (DNA): TGTGCCAGCAGTTTGACCGGGACAGGGATCTACGAGCAGTACTTC.